This is a list of T cell receptor beta chains from one sample in a study of cytomegalovirus exposure and HLA in healthy donors. The protocol was immunoSEQ multiplex PCR, while the TCRdb copy is restricted to in-frame clones and leaves out a portion. This table holds about 200,000 clones. Sequencing used PBMCs. The receptors here all came from a girl aged 2-9 years in good health and CMV-seropositive. Each CDR3 is given with its conserved first and last residue. The order of the fields is J gene, CDR3 length, V gene, D gene, CDR3 protein, CDR3 DNA. D genes are given only for firm matches.

>TRBJ1-1|16|TRBV28|.
CASSLGGAIWNTEAFF
TGTGCCAGCAGTTTGGGTGGAGCTATTTGGAACACTGAAGCTTTCTTT
>TRBJ2-7|13|TRBV29-1|.
CSARQEHFDEQYF
TGCAGCGCTAGACAGGAGCATTTTGACGAGCAGTACTTC
>TRBJ2-1|20|TRBV4-1|TRBD2
CASSQERLNSGRAIVNEQFF
TGCGCCAGCAGCCAAGAACGTCTTAATAGCGGGAGGGCCATTGTTAATGAGCAGTTCTTC
>TRBJ2-7|14|TRBV2|.
CASSEVGFGYEQYF
TGTGCCAGCAGTGAAGTGGGCTTTGGTTACGAGCAGTACTTC
>TRBJ2-7|16|TRBV5-5|TRBD1
CASSSPGQGAPYEQYF
TGTGCCAGCAGCTCTCCGGGACAGGGGGCCCCCTACGAGCAGTACTTC
>TRBJ2-1|15|TRBV11-3|.
CASSLFTGVDNEQFF
TGTGCCAGCAGCTTATTTACGGGAGTCGACAATGAGCAGTTCTTC
>TRBJ2-7|16|TRBV6-6|.
CASSSEQGRNSYEQYF
TGTGCCAGCAGTTCTGAGCAGGGTAGAAACTCCTACGAGCAGTACTTC
>TRBJ2-7|15|TRBV7-9|.
CASSLQDRKSYEQYF
TGTGCCAGCAGCTTACAGGATAGGAAGTCCTACGAGCAGTACTTC
>TRBJ2-1|15|TRBV5-1|TRBD2
CASSRGTSGSNEQFF
TGCGCCAGCAGCCGGGGGACTAGCGGGAGCAATGAGCAGTTCTTC
>TRBJ2-7|13|TRBV6-8|TRBD2
CASSYILGGEQYF
TGTGCCAGCAGTTACATTTTGGGGGGGGAGCAGTACTTC
>TRBJ2-7|15|TRBV6-5|TRBD2
CASRSWASGSYEQYF
TGTGCCAGCAGATCCTGGGCTAGCGGCTCCTACGAGCAGTACTTC
>TRBJ1-5|14|TRBV30|.
CAWSPKAIYQPQHF
TGTGCCTGGAGTCCTAAAGCTATTTATCAGCCCCAGCATTTT
>TRBJ1-4|16|TRBV11-2|.
CASSLVLGQEPEKLFF
TGTGCCAGCAGCTTAGTACTAGGGCAGGAACCTGAAAAACTGTTTTTT
>TRBJ1-2|13|TRBV2|.
CASSEQQTYGYTF
TGTGCCAGCAGCGAACAACAGACCTATGGCTACACCTTC
>TRBJ1-2|17|TRBV7-9|.
CASSSSGGEYINYGYTF
TGTGCCAGCAGCTCCTCCGGAGGGGAGTACATAAACTATGGCTACACCTTC
>TRBJ2-1|14|TRBV19|.
CASSIKRSGDEQFF
TGTGCCAGTAGTATAAAGCGTTCAGGGGATGAGCAGTTCTTC
>TRBJ2-5|15|TRBV6-6|TRBD2
CASSYRAGGKETQYF
TGTGCCAGCAGTTACAGAGCGGGAGGGAAAGAGACCCAGTACTTC
>TRBJ2-7|14|TRBV27|.
CASSLSRGSYEQYF
TGTGCCAGCAGTTTATCGAGAGGCTCCTACGAGCAGTACTTC
>TRBJ1-4|15|TRBV7-9|.
CASSFGWTDNEKLFF
TGTGCCAGCAGCTTTGGCTGGACAGATAATGAAAAACTGTTTTTT
>TRBJ1-5|15|TRBV5-1|.
CASSLDSGGKQPQHF
TGCGCCAGCAGCTTGGATTCTGGGGGGAAACAGCCCCAGCATTTT
>TRBJ2-7|15|TRBV19|TRBD1
CASSSRPGGGYEQYF
TGTGCCAGTAGCAGTCGGCCAGGGGGTGGGTACGAGCAGTACTTC
>TRBJ2-7|14|TRBV5-1|.
CASSGGYSSYEQYF
TGCGCCAGCAGCGGGGGGTATAGCTCCTACGAGCAGTACTTC
>TRBJ1-1|14|TRBV5-6|.
CASSSGQMNTEAFF
TGTGCCAGCAGCAGCGGACAGATGAACACTGAAGCTTTCTTT
>TRBJ2-5|11|TRBV30|.
CAWRSQKTQYF
TGTGCCTGGAGAAGCCAAAAGACCCAGTACTTC
>TRBJ1-2|13|TRBV5-1|TRBD1
CASSLQGDYGYTF
TGCGCCAGCAGCCTACAGGGGGACTATGGCTACACCTTC
>TRBJ2-5|17|TRBV7-9|TRBD2
CASSLGLAVHNQETQYF
TGTGCCAGCAGCCTGGGACTAGCGGTCCATAACCAAGAGACCCAGTACTTC
>TRBJ2-5|15|TRBV7-9|TRBD2
CASSLGTSGQETQYF
TGTGCCAGCAGCCTAGGAACTAGCGGACAAGAGACCCAGTACTTC
>TRBJ2-1|16|TRBV7-6|.
CASSLRHPGEDNEQFF
TGTGCCAGCAGCTTACGTCATCCAGGGGAAGACAATGAGCAGTTCTTC
>TRBJ1-1|13|TRBV27|.
CASSLGGATEAFF
TGTGCCAGCAGTTTAGGGGGGGCCACTGAAGCTTTCTTT
>TRBJ2-5|12|TRBV6-6|.
CASSYGQVGMDF
TGTGCCAGCAGTTATGGGCAGGTTGGAATGGACTTC
>TRBJ2-7|18|TRBV6-4|.
CASRGPRKTGLFSYEQYF
TGTGCCAGCAGGGGGCCACGGAAGACAGGATTGTTCTCCTACGAGCAGTACTTC
>TRBJ2-5|12|TRBV11-2|.
CASSTTQETQYF
TGTGCCAGCAGTACTACCCAGGAGACCCAGTACTTC
>TRBJ2-2|15|TRBV28|TRBD2
CASRSGRGSLGELFF
TGTGCCAGCAGATCCGGGAGGGGGTCCCTCGGGGAGCTGTTTTTT
>TRBJ2-1|14|TRBV29-1|.
CSISRRGTRNEQFF
TGCAGTATCTCCCGGAGGGGCACGCGCAATGAGCAGTTCTTC
>TRBJ1-2|16|TRBV18|TRBD1
CASSPLPTGGPYGYTF
TGTGCCAGCTCACCACTTCCGACAGGGGGCCCCTATGGCTACACCTTC
>TRBJ1-1|11|TRBV20-1|.
CSARGGPEAFF
TGCAGTGCTAGAGGGGGGCCTGAAGCTTTCTTT
>TRBJ2-7|15|TRBV28|TRBD2
CASSLGSLAAYEQYF
TGTGCCAGCAGTTTAGGTTCACTAGCGGCCTACGAGCAGTACTTC
>TRBJ1-2|14|TRBV4-2|.
CASSQGGANYGYTF
TGTGCCAGCAGCCAAGGGGGGGCTAACTATGGCTACACCTTC
>TRBJ1-1|14|TRBV5-5|.
CASSFGIGDTEAFF
TGTGCCAGCAGCTTTGGAATAGGGGATACCGAAGCTTTCTTT
>TRBJ2-1|17|TRBV5-1|TRBD1
CASSLGSGTGGNNEQFF
TGCGCCAGCAGCTTAGGCTCAGGGACAGGGGGGAACAATGAGCAGTTCTTC
>TRBJ2-7|15|TRBV6-5|TRBD2
CASSYSLGLAGEQYF
TGTGCCAGCAGTTACTCGCTGGGATTAGCGGGCGAGCAGTACTTC